This TCR beta chain was identified in a study of blood T cell repertoires in COVID-19. Per the study methods: Amplification from reference gene primers served as the basis for estimated nucleated cell counts. Assay: immunoSEQ multiplex PCR; the TCRdb copy retains only in-frame clones and omits some. V and J calls and clone size are as listed in that table; D and trimming were resolved from the DNA. The table has approximately 150,000 clones, 81% seen once; the top ten hold over 8%. The CDR3 is made up of 16 amino acids. The V and J ends lost 1 base and 6 bases, in that order; junction bases with no gene match: 7. The germline CDR1 and CDR2 sequences are SGHTA and FQGTGA.

The V and J genes are TRBV7-3 and TRBJ2-1; 9 nucleotides match TRBD1. Input material: peripheral blood. The source is a human donor in a cohort sampled during active COVID-19. CDR3 loop: CASSLRAGTGINEQFF. The DNA of the CDR3 is TGTGCCAGCAGCTTAAGAGCCGGGACAGGGATCAATGAGCAGTTCTTC. Full variable domain (remainder filled in from reference TRBV7-3 and TRBJ2-1): GAGVSQTPSNKVTEKGKYVELRCDPISGHTALYWYRQSLGQGPEFLIYFQGTGAADDSGLPNDRFFAVRPEGSVSTLKIQRTERGDSAVYLCASSLRAGTGINEQFFGPGTRLTVL.